This TCR beta chain stems from a study of STAT5B mutations in CD4+ large granular lymphocyte leukemia. Notes on the study in general: Without putative leukemic clones, patient CD4-sorted repertoires remained more clonal than healthy CD4+ repertoires. Higher CD4+ than CD8+ T-LGLL clonality might reflect small sample size.

Controls came from buffy coats of healthy blood donors. Turning to this clone: Its target is not known.

Assay: immunoSEQ multiplex PCR; the TCRdb copy retains only in-frame clones and omits some. This table holds some 40,000 clones, 65% to 85% found once. This TCR was sampled from a human donor in good health. The sequenced sample consisted of CD4+ T cells from blood buffy coats.

The CDR3 region has the DNA TGTGCCAGCTCACCCCAGCAGGAGAGCTCTGGAAACACCATATATTTT. Its protein product is CASSPQQESSGNTIYF. This chain connects TRBV18 to TRBJ1-3, with D unclear. Germline V gene sequence: CDR1 KGHSH, CDR2 LQKENI. The CDR3 runs to 16 residues. The V end was cut by 3 bases, the J end by 0 bases, with 12 bases between.